The subject of this entry is one TCR beta chain. The protocol was immunoSEQ multiplex PCR, while the TCRdb copy is restricted to in-frame clones and leaves out a portion. This sample yields about 680,000 clones, of which around two thirds are seen a single time; over 1.5% belongs to the top ten. With V trimmed by 2 bases and J by 3 bases, 6 bases remained unmatched. CDR1 and CDR2 (germline): SGHRS, YFSETQ. The CDR3 spans 16 residues. The data originate from a study of shared clonotypes between healthy human individuals. This chain uses TRBV5-1 with TRBJ2-5, with 11 bases identical to TRBD1. This receptor was obtained from a young woman in good health. Sequencing was carried out using memory CD4+ T cells sorted from blood. Noted subset: CD45RA-negative fraction. The CDR3 DNA reads TGCGCCAGCAGCTTCGGGACAGGGGGTGAGAAAGAGACCCAGTACTTC. Its translation is CASSFGTGGEKETQYF. The whole variable domain, filled in from reference TRBV5-1 and TRBJ2-5, reads KAGVTQTPRYLIKTRGQQVTLSCSPISGHRSVSWYQQTPGQGLQFLFEYFSETQRNKGNFPGRFSGRQFSNSRSEMNVSTLELGDSALYLCASSFGTGGEKETQYFGPGTRLLVL.